The clone carrying this T cell receptor (beta chain) was detected only a few times. MiXCR, applied by TCRdb to the 5' RACE reads, yields one record per CDR3 protein. This sample has a few hundred thousand distinct CDR3 sequences, with approximately 8% found just once. The data stem from a study of T cells after yellow fever vaccination. The clonotype was recovered from a man younger than 35 who received the YFV17D yellow fever vaccine. This specimen was PBMCs, taken more than 35 days after the first yellow fever vaccination.

The CDR3 loop reads CSARETWDRDYEQYF. DNA of the CDR3: TGCAGTGCTAGAGAGACCTGGGACAGGGATTACGAGCAGTACTTC. The chain links TRBV20-1 to TRBJ2-7, with 9 bases identical to TRBD1. J lost 4 bases, V lost 0 bases, and 7 bases had no gene match. The CDR3 spans 15 residues. Germline V gene lookup returns CDR1 DFQATT and CDR2 SNEGSKA (reference sequence).